These 21 T cell receptor beta chains originate from one sample sequenced in a study of blood T cell repertoires in COVID-19. Here immunoSEQ multiplex PCR was the method, and the copy in TCRdb shows in-frame clones only, minus some. The sample includes roughly 100,000 clones, 70% to 90% seen only once; the top ten take 3% to 3.5%. The sequenced material came from peripheral blood. The receptors were gathered from a man aged 50 or older in a cohort sampled during active COVID-19.

The rearrangement links TRBV5-8 to TRBJ1-5; D gene unclear. Germline CDR1 reads SGHTS; CDR2 reads YDEGEE. Trimming took 0 bases from V and 3 from J, leaving 7 bases between them. This CDR3 is built from 14 residues. The CDR3 sequence is CASSLGGSNQPQHF. The CDR3 DNA is TGTGCCAGCAGCTTGGGAGGATCCAATCAGCCCCAGCATTTT.

This clone has a handful of counts. The rearrangement uses TRBV4-2 and TRBJ2-7; the D gene is possibly TRBD1 (5 bases). There are 13 residues in the CDR3. Germline CDR1 is LGHNA and CDR2 is YNFKEQ. The V end lost 3 bases, the J end lost 6 bases, and 12 bases lay between the germline ends. The CDR3 nucleotides read TGTGCCAGCAGCCACCCCGAAGGGGTCGAGCAGTACTTC. Protein: CASSHPEGVEQYF.

The chain employs TRBV6-5 and TRBJ2-1; TRBD1 matches 11 bases. V gave up 6 bases and J gave up 6 bases; unmatched junction bases: 7. CDR1 and CDR2 from the germline V gene are MNHEY and SVGAGI. The CDR3 is 15 amino acids. The CDR3 is CASRTGQGAGNEQFF. In DNA, the CDR3 is TGTGCCAGCAGGACTGGACAGGGGGCGGGCAATGAGCAGTTCTTC.

The chain uses TRBV5-1 and TRBJ2-5; TRBD1 agrees at 7 bases. The germline gives CDR1 SGHRS, CDR2 YFSETQ. The CDR3 runs to 17 residues. The V segment lost 0 bases and the J segment 5 bases; nucleotides outside the gene matches: 13. The CDR3 spells CASSLVQGDPGGETQYF. The CDR3 DNA reads TGCGCCAGCAGCTTGGTGCAGGGGGACCCCGGCGGGGAGACCCAGTACTTC.

This chain connects TRBV2 to TRBJ2-3; 10 bases map to TRBD2. The junction had 5 bases not matched to a gene; V was cut back by 7 bases and J by 4 bases. The germline V gene has CDR1 SNHLY and CDR2 FYNNEI. The CDR3 totals 14 residues. The CDR3: CASTISGGADTQYF. The CDR3 region has the DNA TGTGCCAGCACCATCAGCGGGGGGGCAGATACGCAGTATTTT.

The chain recombines TRBV5-1 with TRBJ2-5; 7 bases map to TRBD1. The trim removed 3 bases at V and 3 bases at J, leaving 2 bases unmatched. The CDR3 consists of 13 residues. CDR1 and CDR2 (germline): SGHRS, YFSETQ. The CDR3 protein is CASSYTGEETQYF. CDR3 DNA sequence: TGCGCCAGCAGCTACACAGGGGAAGAGACCCAGTACTTC. Drawing the rest from reference TRBV5-1 and TRBJ2-5, the complete variable domain is KAGVTQTPRYLIKTRGQQVTLSCSPISGHRSVSWYQQTPGQGLQFLFEYFSETQRNKGNFPGRFSGRQFSNSRSEMNVSTLELGDSALYLCASSYTGEETQYFGPGTRLLVL.

The J gene is TRBJ2-2, the V gene TRBV5-8, with 10 bases aligning to TRBD1. Looked up from germline, CDR1 is SGHTS and CDR2 is YDEGEE. The CDR3 covers 16 residues. V shed 7 bases, J shed 2 bases, and the junction held 8 bases outside the gene matches. CDR3 DNA: TGTGCCAGCGCACCCGGGACAGGGGTTAACACCGGGGAGCTGTTTTTT. It specifies CASAPGTGVNTGELFF.

The CDR3 nucleotides are TGTGCCAGCAGCCGAGACTTCTCTGGAAACACCATATATTTT. Translated: CASSRDFSGNTIYF. The rearrangement uses TRBV7-8 and TRBJ1-3; no clear D gene. Trimming removed 5 bases at V and 0 bases at J, with 8 bases between. The CDR3 is 14 amino acids. The germline V gene has CDR1 SGHVS and CDR2 FQNEAQ.

The chain links TRBV6-5 to TRBJ1-5; 8 bases line up with TRBD1. Looked up from germline, CDR1 is MNHEY and CDR2 is SVGAGI. The CDR3 runs to 15 residues. J lost 2 bases, V lost 5 bases, and 5 bases had no gene match. The CDR3 here is CASSPTGVGNQPQHF. For the CDR3, the DNA is TGTGCCAGCAGTCCGACAGGGGTGGGCAATCAGCCCCAGCATTTT.

The rearrangement links TRBV21-1 to TRBJ1-4; TRBD1, as called in the table, went unchecked against the DNA. TRBV21-1 is marked as a pseudogene. This CDR3 spans 11 amino acids. The CDR3 DNA reads as TGTGGACAGGCCCTTAATGAAAAACTGTTTTTT. Translated: CGQALNEKLFF.

The rearrangement uses TRBV27 and TRBJ2-3; 7 bases are a match to TRBD2. The CDR3 extends over 14 amino acids. Germline assignment: CDR1 MNHEY and CDR2 SMNVEV (reference sequence). V was pared by 5 bases and J by 4 bases, with 6 bases of the junction left unmatched. The CDR3 coding sequence is TGTGCCAGCAGTAGGCGGGGGTGGGCAGATACGCAGTATTTT. Translated, it gives CASSRRGWADTQYF.

This chain connects TRBV29-1 to TRBJ1-2; 12 nucleotides align to TRBD1. This CDR3 is built from 17 residues. J gave up 8 bases and V 1 base, and 14 bases lay outside the gene matches. Germline assignment: CDR1 SQVTM and CDR2 ANQGSEA. The CDR3, as DNA: TGCAGCGTTGAAGCCGCCCCTGGGACAGGGGGCAAACGGGGCTACACCTTC. The encoded protein is CSVEAAPGTGGKRGYTF.

This chain connects TRBV11-3 to TRBJ2-1; 14 bases are shared with TRBD2. J was trimmed by 7 bases and V by 4 bases; bases with no gene match: 12. In germline, CDR1 is SGHNT, CDR2 YENEEA. The CDR3 totals 18 residues. Written as DNA, the CDR3 is TGTGCCAGCAGCTCCGGACTAGCGGGGGGCCTTTCTGGGAATGAGCAGTTCTTC. Its protein is CASSSGLAGGLSGNEQFF.

The CDR3 loop is CASRGRNRARNQPQHF. The CDR3 coding sequence is TGCGCCAGCAGGGGGCGGAACAGGGCCCGAAATCAGCCCCAGCATTTT. The chain combines TRBV5-1 with TRBJ1-5, with D perhaps matching TRBD1 (6 bases). Trimming stripped 5 bases from V and 4 bases from J, with 19 bases between. The CDR3 has 16 residues. Germline-derived CDR1 and CDR2 are SGHRS and YFSETQ.

The gene calls are TRBV6-1 and TRBJ2-2; tentatively, D is TRBD1 (5 bases). Trimming removed 2 bases at V and 6 bases at J, with 13 bases between. This CDR3 contains 15 residues. Per the germline V gene, CDR1 is MNHNS and CDR2 is SASEGT. The CDR3 nucleotides are TGTGCCAGCAGTGAAACACAGGTCCCTCCCGGGGAGCTGTTTTTT. Protein sequence: CASSETQVPPGELFF.

The J gene is TRBJ2-2, the V gene TRBV3-1 (or the pseudogene TRBV3-2); D may be TRBD2 (7 bases). From germline, CDR1 is LGHDT and CDR2 YNNKEL (reference sequence). This CDR3 is built from 17 residues. V was cut by 1 base and J by 3 bases, with 15 bases left in between. CDR3 coding DNA: TGTGCCAGCAGCCAAGCCGGGGGGCCGTCCGACACCGGGGAGCTGTTTTTT. Amino acid sequence: CASSQAGGPSDTGELFF.

The rearrangement uses TRBV5-1 and TRBJ1-2, with 8 bases fitting TRBD1. Losses at the gene ends were 4 bases for V and 3 bases for J; bases not matched to a gene: 8. The length of the CDR3 is 15 residues. Germline-derived CDR1 and CDR2 are SGHRS and YFSETQ. The CDR3 DNA is TGCGCCAGCAGCGCGGGACAGGCGGACCACTATGGCTACACCTTC. Translation: CASSAGQADHYGYTF.

The J gene is TRBJ2-3, the V gene TRBV7-9; D gene ambiguous. From germline, CDR1 is SEHNR and CDR2 FQNEAQ (reference sequence). The CDR3 consists of 14 residues. The V and J ends lost 5 bases and 7 bases respectively, with 16 bases between them. The CDR3 nucleotides are TGTGCCAGCAGCCCGGGTCCCACGGTTAATACGCAGTATTTT. Protein product: CASSPGPTVNTQYF.

This chain joins TRBV29-1 and TRBJ1-1; 9 nucleotides match TRBD1. Germline V CDR1 and CDR2: SQVTM, ANQGSEA. V dropped 7 bases and J dropped 6; count of bases not matched to a gene: 3. The CDR3 totals 11 residues. Here the CDR3 DNA reads TGCAGCGGCGGACAGGGGTCTGAAGCTTTCTTT. Its protein product is CSGGQGSEAFF.

The J gene is TRBJ2-5, the V gene TRBV6-6, with D unclear. Trimming removed 0 bases at V and 1 base at J, with 9 bases between. This CDR3 contains 15 residues. In germline, CDR1 is MNHNY, CDR2 SVGAGI (reference sequence). CDR3 in DNA: TGTGCCAGCAGTTACTCGGGCGCCCCCCAAGAGACCCAGTACTTC. The encoded protein is CASSYSGAPQETQYF.

V and J are TRBV19 and TRBJ2-3; 9 positions match TRBD1. The CDR3 runs 16 residues. V shed 5 bases and J 3 bases; nucleotides not matched to a gene: 9. Germline assignment: CDR1 LNHDA and CDR2 SQIVND (reference sequence). The CDR3 nucleotides are TGTGCCAGTAGTTCGCTGGGACAGGGTTTAACAGATACGCAGTATTTT. This translates into CASSSLGQGLTDTQYF. The full variable domain, rest sourced from reference TRBV19 and TRBJ2-3, is DGGITQSPKYLFRKEGQNVTLSCEQNLNHDAMYWYRQDPGQGLRLIYYSQIVNDFQKGDIAEGYSVSREKKESFPLTVTSAQKNPTAFYLCASSSLGQGLTDTQYFGPGTRLTVL.